Presented here are 5 T cell receptor beta chains from one specimen sequenced in a study of post-analysis software for immune sequencing data. Libraries were made from TCR beta cDNA, and they carried unique molecular identifiers. MiXCR, run by TCRdb on the PCR reads, gives a single entry per CDR3 protein. The table has 450,000 or so distinct CDR3 sequences, roughly 46% seen once; the top ten hold 9.5% to 13%. Study results and limitations: Five or six TRBV segments (TRBV5-6, TRBV5-1 and TRBV20-1 among them) occurred more frequently in patients than in controls.

These receptors' targets are unknown. Sequenced sample: blood. All receptors derive from a girl under 18 with multiple sclerosis.

This clonotype has only a few counts. The chain recombines TRBV5-6 with TRBJ2-7; tentatively, D is TRBD1 (6 bases). The CDR3 spans 15 residues. Trimming stripped 3 bases from V and 0 bases from J, with 13 bases between. Germline CDR1 reads SGHDT; CDR2 reads YYEEEE. The CDR3 protein is CASSSPQGLSYEQYF. The CDR3 DNA reads as TGTGCCAGCAGCTCGCCACAGGGCCTCTCCTACGAGCAGTACTTC. Using reference TRBV5-6 and TRBJ2-7 for the parts outside the CDR3, the full variable domain is DAGVTQSPTHLIKTRGQQVTLRCSPKSGHDTVSWYQQALGQGPQFIFQYYEEEERQRGNFPDRFSGHQFPNYSSELNVNALLLGDSALYLCASSSPQGLSYEQYFGPGTRLTVT.

This chain joins TRBV29-1 and TRBJ1-2; no clear D. Germline CDR1 reads SQVTM; CDR2 reads ANQGSEA. The CDR3 contains 10 residues. V gave up 4 bases and J gave up 4 bases, with 4 bases separating them. In DNA form, the CDR3 reads TGCAGCGTTGCAGGCTATGGCTACACCTTC. Its translation is CSVAGYGYTF.

V gene TRBV12-3 or TRBV12-4 combines with J gene TRBJ1-1; D is undetermined. Trimming removed 4 bases at V and 0 bases at J, with 12 bases between. This CDR3 has 15 amino acids. CDR3 sequence reads: CASSSGERLNTEAFF. In DNA form, the CDR3 reads TGTGCCAGCAGTTCCGGCGAACGGCTGAACACTGAAGCTTTCTTT.

This clonotype occurred a few times. This rearrangement joins TRBV5-1 to TRBJ2-1; possible D gene TRBD1, 6 bases. Trimming cost V 4 bases and J 5 bases, with 16 bases left between them. This CDR3 contains 15 residues. Germline CDR1 SGHRS, CDR2 YFSETQ. In DNA form, the CDR3 reads TGCGCCAGCAGCGTAGGGGGTAAACCTAACAATGAGCAGTTCTTC. Translation gives CASSVGGKPNNEQFF.

This rearrangement joins TRBV3-1 to TRBJ2-6, with D unclear. CDR1 and CDR2 (germline): LGHDT, YNNKEL (reference sequence). The CDR3 runs 16 residues. V lost 4 bases and J lost 4, with 14 bases in between. For the CDR3, the DNA is TGTGCCAGCAGCCCAACTTTGGCTACGGGGGCCAACGTCCTGACTTTC. Its protein is CASSPTLATGANVLTF.